The 26 T cell receptor beta chains below were found in one sample sequenced in a study of CD8 T cells in ankylosing spondylitis. In TCRdb, the 5' RACE reads were re-called with MiXCR into one record per CDR3 protein. In the table there are around 7,000 distinct CDR3 sequences, 2.5% to 3% of which are singletons. Sequenced sample: blood, either unsorted or a sorted T cell fraction (not recorded which). The source is a female donor with ankylosing spondylitis or in good health (not recorded which).

There are many counts of this clonotype. The genes are TRBV9 and TRBJ2-1; 8 nucleotides match TRBD2. Trimming at V came to 5 bases and at J to 0 bases, leaving 4 bases not matched to a gene. The CDR3 contains 15 residues. The germline CDR1 and CDR2 sequences are SGDLS and YYNGEE. CDR3 nucleotides: TGTGCCAGCAGAGCGGGAGAGGGCTCCTACAATGAGCAGTTCTTC. It encodes CASRAGEGSYNEQFF.

This clonotype was detected ten times or more. The chain has TRBV9 and TRBJ2-7, with D unresolved. This CDR3 has 14 amino acids. V lost 0 bases to trimming and J lost 2 bases, with 9 bases between them. The germline gives CDR1 SGDLS, CDR2 YYNGEE. DNA for the CDR3: TGTGCCAGCAGCGTAGCGTCGGCACCCTACGAGCAGTACTTC. As protein: CASSVASAPYEQYF.

By frequency in the sample, this clonotype is medium-sized. The chain has TRBV9 and TRBJ1-1; weak D call: TRBD1 (5 bases). V was clipped by 3 bases and J by 3 bases, with 15 bases between them. Germline CDR1 SGDLS, CDR2 YYNGEE. CDR3 size: 15 residues. CDR3 sequence (DNA): TGTGCCAGCAGCGACGGGGGAGTAGGGGACACTGAAGCTTTCTTT. Amino acids: CASSDGGVGDTEAFF.

This clonotype was observed many times. This chain connects TRBV9 to TRBJ2-3; a possible D gene is TRBD1 (5 bases). This CDR3 region has 14 residues. The V end lost 10 bases, the J end lost 0 bases, and 15 bases lay between the germline ends. Germline values: CDR1 SGDLS, CDR2 YYNGEE. This chain's CDR3 is CAGAKADSTDTQYF. The CDR3 bases are TGTGCCGGGGCGAAGGCGGATAGCACAGATACGCAGTATTTT.

The sample holds many counts of this clonotype. This chain connects TRBV9 to TRBJ2-1, with D perhaps given as TRBD1 or TRBD2 (5 bases each). V lost 3 bases and J 2 bases, leaving 18 bases between the germline ends. Germline V CDR1 and CDR2: SGDLS, YYNGEE. The CDR3 sequence is 17 residues long. CDR3: CASSDGRDGNPYNEQFF. The CDR3 nucleotides read TGTGCCAGCAGCGACGGACGGGACGGGAACCCCTACAATGAGCAGTTCTTC.

This clonotype was seen ten or more times. The chain couples TRBV9 to TRBJ2-2; D not resolved. The CDR3 is 17 residues long. V dropped 4 bases and J dropped 0 bases, with 16 bases sitting between them. The germline CDR1 and CDR2 sequences are SGDLS and YYNGEE. The CDR3 reads CASSQTRGGSNTGELFF. CDR3 DNA: TGTGCCAGCAGCCAAACCAGAGGCGGATCGAACACCGGGGAGCTGTTTTTT.

This clonotype was counted at least ten times. The V and J genes are TRBV9 and TRBJ2-1; 10 positions agree with TRBD2. Losses at the gene ends were 3 bases for V and 7 bases for J; bases not matched to a gene: 4. The CDR3 sequence is 14 residues long. CDR1 is SGDLS, CDR2 YYNGEE, per germline. The CDR3: CASSASGGGNEQFF. The CDR3 region has the DNA TGTGCCAGCAGCGCGAGCGGGGGGGGTAATGAGCAGTTCTTC.

Ten or more counts support this clonotype. The chain is built from TRBV9 and TRBJ2-5; 7 bases fit TRBD2. The CDR3 covers 16 residues. Trimming removed 0 bases from V and 2 bases from J; junction bases left unmatched: 7. CDR1 is SGDLS and CDR2 is YYNGEE in the germline V gene. The CDR3 DNA is TGTGCCAGCAGCGTAGGGACTAGAAATTTACAAGAGACCCAGTACTTC. It codes for CASSVGTRNLQETQYF. Looking up the rest from reference TRBV9 and TRBJ2-5 gives the full variable domain: DSGVTQTPKHLITATGQRVTLRCSPRSGDLSVYWYQQSLDQGLQFLIQYYNGEERAKGNILERFSAQQFPDLHSELNLSSLELGDSALYFCASSVGTRNLQETQYFGPGTRLLVL.

This clonotype was seen repeatedly, ten times or more. The chain carries TRBV9 and TRBJ2-3, with D maybe TRBD1 (5 bases). This CDR3 has 16 residues. V lost 3 bases, J lost 7 bases, and 21 bases lay in between. Germline values: CDR1 SGDLS, CDR2 YYNGEE. CDR3 region: CASSETMGHFPYTQYF. CDR3 nucleotide sequence: TGTGCCAGCAGCGAAACTATGGGGCACTTTCCATATACGCAGTATTTT.

This clonotype has ten or more counts. The chain carries TRBV9 and TRBJ2-5; 12 bases fit TRBD2. Germline assignment: CDR1 SGDLS and CDR2 YYNGEE. The V segment lost 3 bases and the J segment 5 bases; nucleotides outside the gene matches: 23. CDR3 length equals 21 residues. The CDR3 here is CASSAPMTGGVLAGGGETQYF. For the CDR3, the DNA is TGTGCCAGCAGCGCCCCCATGACAGGGGGCGTACTAGCGGGAGGAGGTGAGACCCAGTACTTC.

This clonotype is termed medium-sized. The J gene is TRBJ2-4, the V gene TRBV9, with D possibly being TRBD2 (5 bases). With 0 bases removed from V and 8 bases from J, the gap between germline ends came to 18 bases. Germline V gene lookup returns CDR1 SGDLS and CDR2 YYNGEE. The CDR3 runs to 16 residues. CDR3 sequence reads: CASSVDGGGSSDIQYF. In DNA form, the CDR3 reads TGTGCCAGCAGCGTAGACGGTGGTGGGAGCTCTGACATTCAGTACTTC. The full variable domain, with the rest looked up from reference TRBV9 and TRBJ2-4, is DSGVTQTPKHLITATGQRVTLRCSPRSGDLSVYWYQQSLDQGLQFLIQYYNGEERAKGNILERFSAQQFPDLHSELNLSSLELGDSALYFCASSVDGGGSSDIQYFGAGTRLSVL.

By share, this clonotype ranks as medium-sized. J is TRBJ2-7 and V is TRBV9; 7 nucleotides align to TRBD1. Germline loops: CDR1 SGDLS, CDR2 YYNGEE. J gave up 2 bases and V 0 bases, and 5 bases lay outside the gene matches. CDR3 size: 15 residues. The CDR3 here is CASSVAGTAAYEQYF. DNA of the CDR3: TGTGCCAGCAGCGTAGCGGGGACAGCTGCCTACGAGCAGTACTTC.

This clonotype was seen at least ten times. V and J are TRBV21-1 and TRBJ2-2. TRBV21-1 is a documented pseudogene. The CDR3 loop spans 15 amino acids. CDR3 amino acids: CASSPQSAGAGELFF. In DNA form, the CDR3 reads TGTGCCAGCAGCCCCCAATCGGCAGGCGCCGGGGAGCTGTTTTTT.

This clonotype was counted at least ten times. The chain couples TRBV9 to TRBJ2-1, with TRBD2 matching over 7 bases. V lost 0 bases and J lost 8; bases outside the gene matches: 8. This CDR3 is 15 amino acids long. Germline-derived CDR1 and CDR2 are SGDLS and YYNGEE. CDR3 sequence: CASSVVGGRADEQFF. As DNA, the CDR3 is TGTGCCAGCAGCGTAGTTGGCGGGAGAGCGGATGAGCAGTTCTTC.

At least ten counts were recorded for this clonotype. The CDR3 loop reads CASSVPGQGRNEQFF. The CDR3 DNA reads TGTGCCAGCAGCGTGCCGGGACAGGGGCGCAATGAGCAGTTCTTC. The rearrangement uses TRBV9 and TRBJ2-1, with TRBD1 matching over 10 bases. The CDR3 has 15 amino acids. Germline values: CDR1 SGDLS, CDR2 YYNGEE. The junction had 5 bases not matched to a gene; V was cut back by 2 bases and J by 6 bases. Full variable domain (outside the CDR3, taken from reference TRBV9 and TRBJ2-1): DSGVTQTPKHLITATGQRVTLRCSPRSGDLSVYWYQQSLDQGLQFLIQYYNGEERAKGNILERFSAQQFPDLHSELNLSSLELGDSALYFCASSVPGQGRNEQFFGPGTRLTVL.

This clonotype has ten or more counts. V gene TRBV9 combines with J gene TRBJ2-2, with D possibly being TRBD1 or TRBD2 (5 bases each). CDR3 length: 16 amino acids. V was cut by 3 bases and J by 1 base, with 13 bases left in between. Looked up from germline, CDR1 is SGDLS and CDR2 is YYNGEE. The CDR3 is CASSGGPGRNTGELFF. In nucleotides, the CDR3 is TGTGCCAGCAGCGGGGGACCCGGACGGAACACCGGGGAGCTGTTTTTT.

By its share, this clonotype is medium-sized. The rearrangement uses TRBV9 and TRBJ2-2; the match to TRBD1 covers 8 bases. This CDR3 is 15 amino acids long. Germline loops: CDR1 SGDLS, CDR2 YYNGEE. The trim removed 2 bases at V and 1 base at J, leaving 1 base unmatched. The CDR3 protein is CASSVGTGNTGELFF. The CDR3 DNA follows: TGTGCCAGCAGCGTCGGGACAGGGAACACCGGGGAGCTGTTTTTT.

This clonotype was detected ten times or more. The chain recombines TRBV9 with TRBJ2-1, with 14 bases aligning to TRBD2. V gave up 3 bases and J gave up 1 base; unmatched junction bases: 15. Germline-derived CDR1 and CDR2 are SGDLS and YYNGEE. CDR3 length: 21 amino acids. The CDR3 DNA follows: TGTGCCAGCAGCGCACCGGGACTAGCGGGAGTTGGGGGGCCATCCTACAATGAGCAGTTCTTC. Translated: CASSAPGLAGVGGPSYNEQFF.

This clonotype has ten or more counts. This chain connects TRBV9 to TRBJ1-2; 12 bases line up with TRBD1. Germline CDR1 is SGDLS and CDR2 is YYNGEE. This CDR3 region has 15 residues. Trimming removed 0 bases from V and 6 bases from J; junction bases left unmatched: 3. In DNA, the CDR3 is TGTGCCAGCAGCGTAGGGGACAGGGGGCCGGATGGCTACACCTTC. This gives the protein CASSVGDRGPDGYTF.

This clonotype showed up many times. The chain couples TRBV9 to TRBJ2-1; 9 bases match TRBD2. Germline V CDR1 and CDR2: SGDLS, YYNGEE. This CDR3 is built from 16 residues. V gave up 2 bases and J gave up 7 bases; unmatched junction bases: 10. This CDR3 reads CASSVHAGGGRNEQFF. The CDR3 coding sequence is TGTGCCAGCAGCGTTCACGCGGGAGGGGGGCGAAATGAGCAGTTCTTC.

This clonotype came up many times. The chain couples TRBV9 to TRBJ2-7, with a weak D call TRBD2 (5 bases). Germline V gene data show CDR1 as SGDLS and CDR2 as YYNGEE. CDR3 length equals 16 residues. Trimming removed 0 bases from V and 6 bases from J, with 19 bases in between. Here the CDR3 reads CASSVGGRSAEGEQYF. The CDR3, as DNA: TGTGCCAGCAGCGTAGGAGGTCGGTCAGCCGAGGGCGAGCAGTACTTC.

There are many counts of this clonotype. The chain is built from TRBV9 and TRBJ2-7; TRBD1 matches 11 bases. Trimming at V came to 0 bases and at J to 5 bases, leaving 4 bases not matched to a gene. The germline V gene encodes CDR1 SGDLS and CDR2 YYNGEE. CDR3 size: 15 residues. For the CDR3, the DNA is TGTGCCAGCAGCGTAGTCGGGACAGGGGGTCACGAGCAGTACTTC. This encodes CASSVVGTGGHEQYF.

This clonotype is termed medium-sized. The V call is TRBV9, the J call TRBJ2-1; 11 nucleotides match TRBD2. CDR1 and CDR2 (germline): SGDLS, YYNGEE. With 3 bases clipped from V and 9 bases from J, the junction kept 11 bases outside the gene matches. This CDR3 has 16 residues. The CDR3 region is CASSDGTSGFPLEQFF. CDR3 DNA: TGTGCCAGCAGCGACGGGACTAGCGGTTTCCCGCTTGAGCAGTTCTTC.

This clonotype was seen repeatedly, ten times or more. The gene calls are TRBV9 and TRBJ2-1; TRBD2 matches at 8 bases. Per the germline V gene, CDR1 is SGDLS and CDR2 is YYNGEE. J was trimmed by 5 bases and V by 0 bases; bases with no gene match: 4. The CDR3 consists of 15 residues. The CDR3 loop reads CASSVAGLAHNEQFF. In nucleotides, the CDR3 is TGTGCCAGCAGCGTAGCTGGACTAGCACACAATGAGCAGTTCTTC.

There are many counts of this clonotype. This chain links TRBV9 with TRBJ2-3, with D possibly being TRBD2 (6 bases). The V and J ends lost 3 bases and 4 bases respectively, with 18 bases between them. Per germline, CDR1 SGDLS and CDR2 YYNGEE. This CDR3 region has 16 residues. The CDR3 here is CASSASGTVSADTQYF. The CDR3 DNA follows: TGTGCCAGCAGCGCCTCCGGGACTGTCTCGGCAGATACGCAGTATTTT.

This clonotype was seen repeatedly, ten times or more. V is TRBV9 and J is TRBJ2-5, with a weak D call TRBD2 (6 bases). The CDR3 consists of 16 residues. Between the trimmed V and J ends, which lost 3 bases and 1 base, there was a span of 16 bases. Germline V gene sequence: CDR1 SGDLS, CDR2 YYNGEE. The CDR3 is CASSALATTFQETQYF. CDR3 nucleotides: TGTGCCAGCAGCGCTCTAGCGACTACCTTCCAAGAGACCCAGTACTTC. Filled out from reference TRBV9 and TRBJ2-5, the complete variable domain reads DSGVTQTPKHLITATGQRVTLRCSPRSGDLSVYWYQQSLDQGLQFLIQYYNGEERAKGNILERFSAQQFPDLHSELNLSSLELGDSALYFCASSALATTFQETQYFGPGTRLLVL.